This record looks at one T cell receptor beta chain sequence and its context. The cohort comprised adults aged about 18 to 100 years residing in approximately 25 US areas. Cohorts were based on clinical histories the participants reported. Profiled with immunoSEQ multiplex PCR; TCRdb holds only in-frame clones, not every one. The sample shows roughly 250,000 clones, roughly 86% of them seen only once. The entry originates in a study of blood T cell repertoires in COVID-19. Germline CDR1 and CDR2: SGHTA and FQGNSA. Trimming took 4 bases from V and 7 from J; bases not matched to a gene: 9. The CDR3 totals 15 residues.

The chain combines TRBV7-2 with TRBJ2-1, with 8 nucleotides matching TRBD2. This clonotype was obtained from a woman aged 45-65 years who had recovered from COVID-19. Sequencing was done on a sample of PBMCs or T cells enriched from blood (not recorded which). CDR3 sequence reads: CASSSPGLVLNEQFF. The CDR3 region has the DNA TGTGCCAGCAGCTCGCCGGGACTAGTTTTGAATGAGCAGTTCTTC.